Sequencing of this T cell receptor beta chain was carried out in a study of PD-1 blockade in classical Hodgkin lymphoma. Study-wide results and caveats: The study found complete responders had baseline diversity similar to newly diagnosed patients. After ASCT, patients who started nivolumab under 1 year later were excluded.

Germline V gene data show CDR1 as SGHRS and CDR2 as YFSETQ. This CDR3 has 14 amino acids. The ends were cut back, 4 bases at V and 3 bases at J, with 13 bases in the middle. Details on this clone: Its specificity is unknown.

Generated by immunoSEQ multiplex PCR, the TCRdb table keeps only in-frame clones and is missing some. Among 40,000 to 65,000 clones listed, more than 65% were seen once. Each of the patients experienced relapse following autologous stem cell transplantation, and their brentuximab vedotin exposure differed. Reported best responses ranged across complete response, partial response or progressive disease. The chain employs TRBV5-1 and TRBJ2-5; either TRBD1 or TRBD2 may fit D (5 bases each). The sequencing used peripheral blood mononuclear cells (PBMCs), collected at baseline. This TCR was sampled from a human donor with classical Hodgkin lymphoma. The chain's CDR3 is CASSPGTPKETQYF. The CDR3 DNA reads as TGCGCCAGCAGCCCGGGGACGCCTAAAGAGACCCAGTACTTC.